The 18 T cell receptor beta chains below all came from one sample that was sequenced in a study of OX40 agonist ivuxolimab in advanced cancers. Assay used: immunoSEQ multiplex PCR; TCRdb lists only in-frame clones, some missing. The sample comprises approximately 14,000 clones, 76% of which are singletons, and more than 15% rests with the top ten. The sequenced sample was CD4+ or CD8+ T cells sorted from blood, obtained in a trial of the OX40 agonist ivuxolimab. The receptors were gathered from an adult with an advanced solid tumor such as melanoma, head and neck, liver or kidney cancer.

This clone showed up just once. The chain recombines TRBV7-2 with TRBJ2-3, with D possibly TRBD1 on 7 matching bases. CDR1 and CDR2 (germline): SGHTA, FQGNSA. V lost 2 bases and J 6 bases, leaving 12 bases between the germline ends. The CDR3 totals 14 residues. The CDR3 DNA follows: TGTGCCAGCAGCTTATCCCAGGGGGGCGATACGCAGTATTTT. Amino acid sequence: CASSLSQGGDTQYF. Full variable domain (remainder filled in from reference TRBV7-2 and TRBJ2-3): GAGVSQSPSNKVTEKGKDVELRCDPISGHTALYWYRQSLGQGLEFLIYFQGNSAPDKSGLPSDRFSAERTGGSVSTLTIQRTQQEDSAVYLCASSLSQGGDTQYFGPGTRLTVL.

In this sample, this clone turned up a few times. V is TRBV15 and J is TRBJ1-4; 7 nucleotides match TRBD1. The junction had 11 bases not matched to a gene; V was cut back by 3 bases and J by 10 bases. Looked up from germline, CDR1 is LNHNV and CDR2 is YYDKDF (reference sequence). The CDR3 consists of 15 residues. CDR3 bases: TGTGCCACCAGCAGCCCAGTAACGCAGGGGGGAAAACTGTTTTTT. Translating it yields CATSSPVTQGGKLFF.

The chain has TRBV4-3 and TRBJ2-1, with 9 nucleotides matching TRBD2. V trimming: 0 bases; J trimming: 10 bases; junction bases outside the gene matches: 4. The CDR3 totals 14 residues. In germline, CDR1 is LGHNA, CDR2 YSLEER. The CDR3 is CASSQEAGGREQFF. The CDR3 DNA reads as TGCGCCAGCAGCCAAGAGGCGGGGGGGCGAGAGCAGTTCTTC.

This clone was observed a handful of times. The chain couples TRBV6-5 to TRBJ1-3; D gene ambiguous. The CDR3 length is 11 residues. Trimming left V 7 bases short and J 9 bases short, with 10 bases between. From germline, CDR1 is MNHEY and CDR2 SVGAGI. The CDR3: CASKLIATIYF. In DNA, the CDR3 is TGTGCCAGCAAGTTGATCGCCACCATATATTTT.

This clone was counted a single time. The rearrangement links TRBV9 to TRBJ1-3; TRBD1 matches at 7 bases. V was pared by 4 bases and J by 0 bases, with 4 bases of the junction left unmatched. In germline, CDR1 is SGDLS, CDR2 YYNGEE. CDR3 length: 15 amino acids. In DNA, the CDR3 is TGTGCCAGCAGCTCCGGGGACAGCTCTGGAAACACCATATATTTT. Encoded protein: CASSSGDSSGNTIYF.

The genes are TRBV7-3 and TRBJ2-5, with 11 bases that match TRBD2. Trimming took 1 base from V and 2 from J; bases not matched to a gene: 9. CDR1 is SGHTA and CDR2 is FQGTGA in the germline V gene. The CDR3 runs 18 residues. The DNA for the CDR3 is TGTGCCAGCAGCTTAAGAGGGGGACTAGCGGAGGTACAAGAGACCCAGTACTTC. Residues: CASSLRGGLAEVQETQYF.

The chain has TRBV6-5 and TRBJ2-7; 10 nucleotides line up with TRBD1. The CDR3 is 13 amino acids. V trimming: 5 bases; J trimming: 4 bases; junction bases outside the gene matches: 2. Germline V gene lookup returns CDR1 MNHEY and CDR2 SVGAGI. The CDR3 loop reads CASSGDRGYEQYF. In DNA, the CDR3 is TGTGCCAGCAGTGGGGACAGGGGTTACGAGCAGTACTTC.

The chain combines TRBV7-9 with TRBJ1-1; D not certain. The CDR3 is 13 residues long. V was cut by 1 base and J by 3 bases, with 6 bases left in between. The germline gives CDR1 SEHNR, CDR2 FQNEAQ (reference sequence). The CDR3 here is CASSLDIDTEAFF. CDR3 DNA sequence: TGTGCCAGCAGCTTAGATATAGACACTGAAGCTTTCTTT. Based on the CDR3 plus reference TRBV7-9 and TRBJ1-1, the full variable domain is DTGVSQNPRHKITKRGQNVTFRCDPISEHNRLYWYRQTLGQGPEFLTYFQNEAQLEKSRLLSDRFSAERPKGSFSTLEIQRTEQGDSAMYLCASSLDIDTEAFFGQGTRLTVV.

The chain recombines TRBV30 with TRBJ2-7, with 11 bases identical to TRBD1. CDR1 GTSNPN and CDR2 SVGIG come from the germline V gene (reference sequence). Trimming at V came to 1 base and at J to 7 bases, leaving 6 bases not matched to a gene. This CDR3 region has 14 residues. The chain's CDR3 is CAWSGTGGAEEQYF. DNA for the CDR3: TGTGCCTGGAGTGGGACAGGGGGCGCGGAGGAGCAGTACTTC.

CDR3 sequence: CASSSPGGDYNEQFF. In nucleotides, the CDR3 is TGTGCCAGCAGCTCCCCGGGGGGGGACTACAATGAGCAGTTCTTC. The chain recombines TRBV9 with TRBJ2-1, with TRBD2 matching 8 bases. Trimming at V came to 4 bases and at J to 3 bases, leaving 6 bases not matched to a gene. Germline V CDR1 and CDR2: SGDLS, YYNGEE. The CDR3 is made up of 15 amino acids.

The DNA of the CDR3 is TGTGCCAGCAGCTTAGTGGGACAGGCAGAATACGAGCAGTACTTC. Its protein product is CASSLVGQAEYEQYF. The chain joins TRBV7-2 to TRBJ2-7, with TRBD1 identical over 8 bases. The CDR3 length is 15 residues. Germline-derived CDR1 and CDR2 are SGHTA and FQGNSA. Losses at the gene ends were 1 base for V and 4 bases for J; bases not matched to a gene: 6.

The chain recombines TRBV6-5 with TRBJ1-5; 8 positions match TRBD1. The CDR3 totals 15 residues. V was clipped by 6 bases and J by 5 bases; unmatched bases: 9. Germline-derived CDR1 and CDR2 are MNHEY and SVGAGI. The CDR3 DNA is TGTGCCAGCAGAATAGGGACAGGCGCCCATCAGCCCCAGCATTTT. The encoded protein is CASRIGTGAHQPQHF.

The chain joins TRBV28 to TRBJ2-3; weak D call: TRBD2 (6 bases). The CDR3 loop spans 15 amino acids. V lost 6 bases and J 2 bases, leaving 15 bases between the germline ends. CDR1 is MDHEN and CDR2 is SYDVKM in the germline V gene. CDR3 sequence (DNA): TGTGCCAGCAGGCACCCTGGGGGGACCACAGATACGCAGTATTTT. Protein sequence: CASRHPGGTTDTQYF. The full variable domain, rest sourced from reference TRBV28 and TRBJ2-3, is DVKVTQSSRYLVKRTGEKVFLECVQDMDHENMFWYRQDPGLGLRLIYFSYDVKMKEKGDIPEGYSVSREKKERFSLILESASTNQTSMYLCASRHPGGTTDTQYFGPGTRLTVL.

The CDR3 DNA follows: TGCGCCAGCAGCCGGGGACTCACCGGGGAGCTGTTTTTT. This encodes CASSRGLTGELFF. The V gene is TRBV4-3, the J gene TRBJ2-2; a possible D gene is TRBD2 (6 bases). Trimming shortened V by 4 bases and J by 4 bases, and 7 bases separated the two germline ends. Germline V gene lookup returns CDR1 LGHNA and CDR2 YSLEER. This CDR3 has 13 residues.

The chain has TRBV6-1 and TRBJ1-2; D uncertain. V was shortened by 2 bases and J by 8 bases, with 12 bases between the two germline ends. The CDR3 has 13 residues. CDR1 is MNHNS, CDR2 SASEGT, per germline. Here the CDR3 DNA reads TGTGCCAGCAGTGAATTAGACGGCGGCGGCTACACCTTC. Its protein product is CASSELDGGGYTF.

The chain combines TRBV4-3 with TRBJ2-1; 9 bases line up with TRBD1. This CDR3 contains 15 residues. Germline V gene lookup returns CDR1 LGHNA and CDR2 YSLEER. V trimming: 3 bases; J trimming: 4 bases; junction bases outside the gene matches: 4. The CDR3 region is CASSHGTGQYNEQFF. The CDR3 coding sequence is TGCGCCAGCAGCCACGGGACAGGGCAATACAATGAGCAGTTCTTC.

The chain couples TRBV7-8 to TRBJ1-1; D perhaps matches TRBD1 (6 bases). This CDR3 region has 14 residues. Germline V gives CDR1 SGHVS, CDR2 FQNEAQ. V was trimmed by 4 bases and J by 3 bases, leaving 12 bases between them. CDR3 residues: CASSYLGGDTEAFF. The CDR3 DNA is TGTGCCAGCAGCTATTTAGGGGGAGACACTGAAGCTTTCTTT. Looking up the rest from reference TRBV7-8 and TRBJ1-1 gives the full variable domain: GAGVSQSPRYKVAKRGQDVALRCDPISGHVSLFWYQQALGQGPEFLTYFQNEAQLDKSGLPSDRFFAERPEGSVSTLKIQRTQQEDSAVYLCASSYLGGDTEAFFGQGTRLTVV.

This sequence joins TRBV4-2 and TRBJ2-5, with 14 bases fitting TRBD2. Trimming took 4 bases from V and 5 from J; bases not matched to a gene: 12. The CDR3 spans 18 residues. Germline CDR1 is LGHNA and CDR2 is YNFKEQ. CDR3 DNA: TGTGCCAGCAGCCGTGGGACTAGCGGGGGCCCGTGGATTGAGACCCAGTACTTC. Translation gives CASSRGTSGGPWIETQYF.